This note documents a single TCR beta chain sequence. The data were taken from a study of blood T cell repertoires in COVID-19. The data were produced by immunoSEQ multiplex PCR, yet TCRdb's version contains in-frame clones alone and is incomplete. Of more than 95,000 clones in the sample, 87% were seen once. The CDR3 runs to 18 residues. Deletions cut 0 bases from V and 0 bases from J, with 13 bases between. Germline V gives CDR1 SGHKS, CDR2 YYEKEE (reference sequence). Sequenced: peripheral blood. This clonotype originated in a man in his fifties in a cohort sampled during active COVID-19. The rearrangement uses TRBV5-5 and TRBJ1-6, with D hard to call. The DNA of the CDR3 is TGTGCCAGCAGCTTGGGGACCCCCGGGAGCTCCTATAATTCACCCCTCCACTTT. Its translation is CASSLGTPGSSYNSPLHF.